This T cell receptor beta chain was captured by sequencing in a study of OX40 agonist ivuxolimab in advanced cancers. In the study overall: A male proportion of over 70% was recorded, with mean age roughly 60 years and range roughly 20 to 90.

The junction had 9 bases not matched to a gene; V was cut back by 1 base and J by 4 bases. Germline V gives CDR1 SGHAT, CDR2 FQNNGV. The CDR3 is made up of 18 amino acids. It was autoimmune disease history or systemic immunosuppression that excluded patients. Sequencing was performed with immunoSEQ multiplex PCR; in TCRdb, only in-frame clones are kept and a portion is missing. The sample includes 58,000 or so clones, roughly 84% seen only once; the top ten take 0.7%. This receptor was obtained from an adult with an advanced solid tumor such as melanoma, head and neck, liver or kidney cancer. The rearrangement joins TRBV11-2 to TRBJ2-5, with 13 bases matching TRBD2. The input for sequencing was CD4+ or CD8+ T cells sorted from blood, taken in a trial of the OX40 agonist ivuxolimab. The CDR3 nucleotides are TGTGCCAGCAGCTTAGGCCGAAAACTAGCGGGGGGGCGAGAGACCCAGTACTTC. Amino acids: CASSLGRKLAGGRETQYF.